This TCR beta chain was found in a study of human T cells and chemical hapten exposure. For the study at large: While the roughly 23-week study was under way, patients received diphenylcyclopropenone on the scalp every week. Study results and limitations: Patch test scores rose with PT1 expanded TCR counts, a positive correlation. Relative to controls, expanded TCRs formed significantly more large CDR3 similarity clusters.

The CDR3 extends over 15 amino acids. V lost 5 bases and J 3 bases, leaving 16 bases between the germline ends. CDR1 and CDR2 from the germline V gene are MNHEY and SVGEGT. Time point specified: patch test 1, 2 weeks after DPC sensitization. Specified treatment: therapeutic diphenylcyclopropenone sensitization with weekly scalp DPC. Total RNA was isolated from whole blood that had not been fractionated. One entry per CDR3 protein, called by TCRdb with MiXCR from the RACE reads. The sample contains 150,000 to 200,000 distinct CDR3 sequences, roughly 15% of which appear only once. The sample holds a few counts of this clonotype. Antigen specificity is unknown.

The chain joins TRBV6-2 or TRBV6-3 to TRBJ2-5; a possible D gene is TRBD2 (5 bases). Sample: whole blood, taken in connection with sensitization to the hapten diphenylcyclopropenone (DPC). This TCR was recovered from a woman aged 25 to 39 with alopecia areata. Some clones in this sample may be carry-over from other donors' samples. The DNA of the CDR3 is TGTGCCAGCAGTATCGGGGATACTGTCAAAGAGACCCAGTACTTC. Translation: CASSIGDTVKETQYF.